This T cell receptor beta chain is drawn from a study of cytomegalovirus exposure and HLA in healthy donors. Turning to the study itself: The Caucasian-associated ancestry cluster contained 81% of the roughly 370 genotyped donors. Study-wide points: Looking again later, the authors saw that most CMV-associated TCR beta chains seemed HLA-restricted. The authors enumerated roughly 180 TCR beta chains as linked to cytomegalovirus.

J gave up 3 bases and V 2 bases, and 10 bases lay outside the gene matches. Germline loops: CDR1 SGHDN, CDR2 FVKESK. CDR3 length: 17 amino acids. Regarding this clone: What it binds is unknown.

The PCR was carried out with 60 Vbeta primers and 13 Jbeta primers. Here immunoSEQ multiplex PCR was the method, and the copy in TCRdb shows in-frame clones only, minus some. The sample records 100,000 to 150,000 clones, about 79% being singletons. Although they were nominally healthy when sampled, donors likely had unrecorded immune exposures. The V gene is TRBV14, the J gene TRBJ2-7; 10 bases align to TRBD1. The sequenced material came from PBMCs. This clonotype was sampled from a woman between 18 and 29 years old in good health and CMV-seropositive. The CDR3 here is CASSQTLRDRGSYEQYF. The CDR3 DNA follows: TGTGCCAGCAGCCAAACCCTCCGGGACAGGGGAAGCTACGAGCAGTACTTC.